The 9 T cell receptor beta chains given below trace back to one sample, sequenced in a study of T cell responses to AZD1222 COVID-19 vaccine. Using immunoSEQ multiplex PCR, the repertoire was profiled, and TCRdb retains in-frame clones only, with some absent. Among about 150,000 clones, approximately 84% were seen once, and the ten largest hold roughly 4%. Material: peripheral blood, obtained on day 0 of AZD1222 vaccination. These receptors were obtained from an adult in good health.

The chain combines TRBV7-3 with TRBJ2-2, with D perhaps matching TRBD2 (5 bases). CDR1 is SGHTA, CDR2 FQGTGA, per germline. V shed 3 bases and J shed 1 base, with 12 bases lying between them. The CDR3 sequence is 16 residues long. In DNA, the CDR3 is TGTGCCAGCAGCTTCGGGTTGGGGAGGAACACCGGGGAGCTGTTTTTT. Translation: CASSFGLGRNTGELFF. The full variable domain, rest sourced from reference TRBV7-3 and TRBJ2-2, is GAGVSQTPSNKVTEKGKYVELRCDPISGHTALYWYRQSLGQGPEFLIYFQGTGAADDSGLPNDRFFAVRPEGSVSTLKIQRTERGDSAVYLCASSFGLGRNTGELFFGEGSRLTVL.

On this clone: Within the sample, other DNA sequences also encode this same CDR3. The V call is TRBV12-3 or TRBV12-4, the J call TRBJ1-1; 7 bases line up with TRBD1. The CDR3 consists of 13 residues. The V and J ends lost 5 bases and 7 bases, in that order; junction bases with no gene match: 7. As DNA, the CDR3 is TGTGCCAGCAGTCTTCGACAGGGTGGTGAAGCTTTCTTT. Its translation is CASSLRQGGEAFF.

This clone was detected once. The chain employs TRBV10-3 and TRBJ1-2; D possibly corresponds to TRBD1 (6 bases). The CDR3 has 16 amino acids. The germline V and J ends were trimmed by 2 bases and 4 bases, with 17 bases remaining between them. The V gene's germline CDR1 is ENHRY and CDR2 SYGVKD. The CDR3 sequence: CAISEAWTAETYGYTF. CDR3 sequence (DNA): TGTGCCATCAGTGAGGCTTGGACAGCTGAGACCTATGGCTACACCTTC.

The rearrangement joins TRBV4-1 to TRBJ1-6; TRBD1 might be the D (5 bases). Germline V CDR1 and CDR2: MGHRA, YSYEKL. CDR3 length equals 13 residues. V was shortened by 5 bases and J by 6 bases, with 8 bases between the two germline ends. The CDR3 nucleotides read TGCGCCAGCAGCTATGGGGGTAATTCACCCCTCCACTTT. Protein sequence: CASSYGGNSPLHF.

The rearrangement links TRBV1 to TRBJ2-1; whether TRBD1, the table's D call, matches the DNA was not checked. TRBV1 is a documented pseudogene. The CDR3 runs to 18 residues. The CDR3 DNA is TGCACCAGCAGCCCAGATCCGCCGGGACACCAAGCAAACAATGAGCAGTTCTTC. Residues: CTSSPDPPGHQANNEQFF.

The chain combines TRBV7-9 with TRBJ1-2, with D unresolved. V shed 1 base and J shed 4 bases, with 10 bases lying between them. The CDR3 is 14 residues long. Germline CDR1 is SEHNR and CDR2 is FQNEAQ (reference sequence). The CDR3 nucleotides are TGTGCCAGCAGCTTAGAGAGTCTGGGCTATGGCTACACCTTC. It yields the protein CASSLESLGYGYTF.

The chain uses TRBV28 and TRBJ2-6; the D is unclear. CDR3 length equals 12 residues. V lost 8 bases and J lost 1, with 3 bases in between. Germline values: CDR1 MDHEN, CDR2 SYDVKM. The CDR3 DNA is TGTGCCAGCTATTCTGGGGCCAACGTCCTGACTTTC. It yields the protein CASYSGANVLTF.

The V and J genes are TRBV2 and TRBJ2-2; TRBD2 might be the D (6 bases). CDR3 size: 16 residues. V lost 4 bases and J 5 bases, leaving 17 bases between the germline ends. Germline CDR1 SNHLY, CDR2 FYNNEI. This CDR3 reads CASSGGLLGITGELFF. The CDR3, as DNA: TGTGCCAGCAGTGGCGGACTACTCGGTATTACCGGGGAGCTGTTTTTT.

This chain's CDR3 is CASSSRDSLSEQYF. CDR3 in DNA: TGTGCCAGCAGCTCCAGAGACAGCTTATCCGAGCAGTACTTC. V and J are TRBV11-2 and TRBJ2-7, with a possible D match to TRBD1 (5 bases). V was clipped by 4 bases and J by 6 bases, with 16 bases between them. The CDR3 extends over 14 amino acids. Germline V gene lookup returns CDR1 SGHAT and CDR2 FQNNGV.